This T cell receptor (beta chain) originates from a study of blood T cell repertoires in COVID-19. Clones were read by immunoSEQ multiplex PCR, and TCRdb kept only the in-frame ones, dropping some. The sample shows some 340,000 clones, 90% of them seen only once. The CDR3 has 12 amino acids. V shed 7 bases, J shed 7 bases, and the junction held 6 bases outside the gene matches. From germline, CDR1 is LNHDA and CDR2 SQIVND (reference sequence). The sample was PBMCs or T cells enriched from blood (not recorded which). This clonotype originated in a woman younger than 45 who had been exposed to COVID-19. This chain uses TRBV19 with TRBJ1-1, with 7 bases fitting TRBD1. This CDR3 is CASTDRVDEAFF. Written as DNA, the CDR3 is TGTGCCAGTACTGACAGGGTGGATGAAGCTTTCTTT.